These 8 T cell receptor beta chains were all obtained from the same sample, sequenced in a study of T cells after yellow fever vaccination. TCRdb analysed the 5' RACE reads with MiXCR anew, one entry per CDR3 protein. The sample contains some 300,000 distinct CDR3 sequences, 8.7% of which appear only once. This sample comprised CD4+ T cells sorted from PBMCs, obtained 5 days after the yellow fever booster vaccination. The receptors here all came from a man aged 18 to 29 who received the YFV17D yellow fever vaccine.

The gene calls are TRBV12-3 or TRBV12-4 and TRBJ2-1; 8 nucleotides match TRBD1. The length of the CDR3 is 16 residues. Trimming cost V 6 bases and J 1 base; bases outside gene matches: 8. The DNA of the CDR3 is TGTGCCAGCAGCCTAGGACAGGGTAATTCCTACAATGAGCAGTTCTTC. It translates to CASSLGQGNSYNEQFF.

V is TRBV11-2 and J is TRBJ2-5, with TRBD2 identical over 9 bases. J lost 6 bases, V lost 0 bases, and 5 bases had no gene match. The CDR3 consists of 15 residues. Germline CDR1 and CDR2: SGHAT and FQNNGV. The chain's CDR3 is CASSLDPSGVKTQYF. CDR3 in DNA: TGTGCCAGCAGCTTAGATCCTAGCGGGGTAAAGACCCAGTACTTC.

This clonotype was observed at least ten times. This sequence joins TRBV28 and TRBJ2-7; 10 positions agree with TRBD1. Trimming removed 9 bases from V and 3 bases from J; junction bases left unmatched: 8. CDR1 MDHEN and CDR2 SYDVKM come from the germline V gene. The CDR3 sequence is 14 residues long. CDR3: CASTPGTGVYEQYV. In DNA form, the CDR3 reads TGTGCCAGTACACCGGGGACAGGGGTCTACGAGCAGTACGTC.

In its sample, this clonotype was seen many times. V usage is TRBV5-1 and J usage is TRBJ2-7; a weak D match, TRBD2 (6 bases). V was clipped by 3 bases and J by 7 bases, with 11 bases between them. Germline V lookup: CDR1 SGHRS, CDR2 YFSETQ. CDR3 length: 12 residues. The CDR3 spells CASSWAGKEQYF. CDR3 coding DNA: TGCGCCAGCAGCTGGGCGGGGAAGGAGCAGTACTTC. The variable domain in full, completed from reference TRBV5-1 and TRBJ2-7, reads KAGVTQTPRYLIKTRGQQVTLSCSPISGHRSVSWYQQTPGQGLQFLFEYFSETQRNKGNFPGRFSGRQFSNSRSEMNVSTLELGDSALYLCASSWAGKEQYFGPGTRLTVT.

This clonotype was recorded many times. This CDR3 reads CASSFTLAKNIQYF. The CDR3 nucleotides read TGTGCCAGCAGCTTCACCCTAGCCAAAAACATTCAGTACTTC. V usage is TRBV11-2 and J usage is TRBJ2-4; D gene unclear. Germline CDR1 reads SGHAT; CDR2 reads FQNNGV. This CDR3 is built from 14 residues. Trimming took 3 bases from V and 0 from J, leaving 6 bases between them. The whole variable domain, filled in from reference TRBV11-2 and TRBJ2-4, reads EAGVAQSPRYKIIEKRQSVAFWCNPISGHATLYWYQQILGQGPKLLIQFQNNGVVDDSQLPKDRFSAERLKGVDSTLKIQPAKLEDSAVYLCASSFTLAKNIQYFGAGTRLSVL.

This clonotype was found many times. This sequence joins TRBV12-3 or TRBV12-4 and TRBJ2-1, with TRBD1 as a possible D gene (6 bases). The CDR3 sequence is 15 residues long. The V and J ends lost 7 bases and 1 base respectively, with 14 bases between them. Written as DNA, the CDR3 is TGTGCCAGCACTACCCCCGGACAGTCCTACAATGAGCAGTTCTTC. Amino acid sequence: CASTTPGQSYNEQFF.

Only a few counts were recorded for this clonotype. This chain connects TRBV20-1 to TRBJ1-5, with no clear D. V was trimmed by 3 bases and J by 5 bases, leaving 11 bases between them. Germline V gene lookup returns CDR1 DFQATT and CDR2 SNEGSKA (reference sequence). CDR3 length: 13 residues. This CDR3 reads CSASTGPHQPQHF. CDR3 DNA sequence: TGCAGTGCTAGCACTGGGCCCCATCAGCCCCAGCATTTT.

This clonotype was detected only a few times. The CDR3 bases are TGTGCCAGCAGCCAGAGCCTGGTCCGGGGCTATGGCTACACCTTC. Translating gives CASSQSLVRGYGYTF. The chain joins TRBV3-1 to TRBJ1-2; D is unclear. V was shortened by 3 bases and J by 4 bases, with 15 bases between the two germline ends. This CDR3 spans 15 amino acids. Per germline, CDR1 LGHDT and CDR2 YNNKEL (reference sequence).